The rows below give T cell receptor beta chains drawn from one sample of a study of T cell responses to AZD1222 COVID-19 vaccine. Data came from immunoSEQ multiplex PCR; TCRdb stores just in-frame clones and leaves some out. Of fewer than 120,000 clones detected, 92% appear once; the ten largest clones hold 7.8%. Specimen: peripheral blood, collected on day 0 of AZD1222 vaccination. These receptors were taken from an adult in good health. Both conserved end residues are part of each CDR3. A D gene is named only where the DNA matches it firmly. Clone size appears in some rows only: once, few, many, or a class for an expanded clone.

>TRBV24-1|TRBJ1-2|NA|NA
TGTGCCACCCGCGGGAACTATGGCTACACCTTC
CATRGNYGYTF
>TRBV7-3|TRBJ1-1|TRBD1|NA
TGTGCCAGCAGCTTAAATGCAGGACAGGGGAACGGAAGCACTGAAGCTTTCTTT
CASSLNAGQGNGSTEAFF
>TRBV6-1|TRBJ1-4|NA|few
TGTGCCAGCAGTGAAGGGTTCTTGGGTGAAAAACTGTTTTTT
CASSEGFLGEKLFF
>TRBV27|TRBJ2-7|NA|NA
TGTGCCAGCAGTCCAGCCAGAAATTTCTACGAGCAGTACTTC
CASSPARNFYEQYF
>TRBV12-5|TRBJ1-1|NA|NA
TGTGCTAGTGGTTTAGGACATTTGAACACTGAAGCTTTCTTT
CASGLGHLNTEAFF
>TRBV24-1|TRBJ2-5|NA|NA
TGTGCCACCAGTGACCGGAAGAGAGAGACCCAGTACTTC
CATSDRKRETQYF
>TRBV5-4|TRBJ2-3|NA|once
TGTGCCAGCAGCTTGGCCCGCAGGGAGGATACGCAGTATTTT
CASSLARREDTQYF
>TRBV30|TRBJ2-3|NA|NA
TGTGCCTGGAGTCATAGCGGTATTTCAGATACGCAGTATTTT
CAWSHSGISDTQYF
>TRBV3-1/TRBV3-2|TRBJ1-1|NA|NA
TGTGCCAGCAGGTGGGGCGACAGGAACACTGAAGCTTTCTTT
CASRWGDRNTEAFF
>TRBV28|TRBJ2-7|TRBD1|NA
TGTGCCAGCAGTTCCGGACAGGGGATTTACGAGCAGTACTTC
CASSSGQGIYEQYF
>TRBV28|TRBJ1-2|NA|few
TGTGCCAGCAGTTCTACAGAGATTAACTATGGCTACACCTTC
CASSSTEINYGYTF
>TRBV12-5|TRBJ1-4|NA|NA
TGTGCTAGTGGTCCCCCGGCATCCGAAAAACTGTTTTTT
CASGPPASEKLFF
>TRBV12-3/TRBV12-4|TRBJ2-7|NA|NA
TGTGCCAGCGGGTCATGGTACTACGAGCAGTACTTC
CASGSWYYEQYF
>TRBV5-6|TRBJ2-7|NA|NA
TGTGCCAGCAGCTTGGGGGACTGGGCCTACGAGCAGTACTTC
CASSLGDWAYEQYF
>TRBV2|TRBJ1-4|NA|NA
TGTGCCAGCAGTTTTGGACGGAATGAAAAACTGTTTTTT
CASSFGRNEKLFF
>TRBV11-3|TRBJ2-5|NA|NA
TGTGCCAGCAGCTTAAGGGGGTACCAAGAGACCCAGTACTTC
CASSLRGYQETQYF
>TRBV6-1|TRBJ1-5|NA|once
TGTGCCAGCAGTGAAGCGGGGGGTCTCAATCAGCCCCAGCATTTT
CASSEAGGLNQPQHF
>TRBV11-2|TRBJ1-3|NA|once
TGTGCCAGCAGCGCTCCTGGATCCCGAAGGGGAAACACCATATATTTT
CASSAPGSRRGNTIYF
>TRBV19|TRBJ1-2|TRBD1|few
TGTGCCAGTATCGATGACAGGGTAGAAGGCTACACCTTC
CASIDDRVEGYTF
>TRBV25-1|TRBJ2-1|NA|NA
TGTGCCAGCAGCCCCGGTGGGGGCGGGTACAATGAGCAGTTCTTC
CASSPGGGGYNEQFF
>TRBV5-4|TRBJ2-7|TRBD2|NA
TGTGCCAGCAGCTTGGCCGAGGTAGCGGGGCGACCCTACGAGCAGTACTTC
CASSLAEVAGRPYEQYF
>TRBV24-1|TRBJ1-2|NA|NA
TGTGCCACCAGTGATTTCGGCAGGGACTATGGCTACACCTTC
CATSDFGRDYGYTF
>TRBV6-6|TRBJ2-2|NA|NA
TGTGCCAGCAGTTACTCGAGGGCCGGGGAGCTGTTTTTT
CASSYSRAGELFF
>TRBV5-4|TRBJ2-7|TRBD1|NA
TGTGCCAGCAGCCAGGGGCAGGGGGCCTACGAGCAGTACTTC
CASSQGQGAYEQYF
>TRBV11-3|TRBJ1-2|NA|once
TGTGCCAGCAGCTCCCGTCTCCCCTGGGCTGGCTACACCTTC
CASSSRLPWAGYTF
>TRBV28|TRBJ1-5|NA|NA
TGTGCCAGCAGACTCATGGGGAGCCCATATAGCAATCAGCCCCAGCATTTT
CASRLMGSPYSNQPQHF
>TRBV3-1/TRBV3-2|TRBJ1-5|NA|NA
TGTGCCAGCAGCCAAGGAGCATATAGCAATCAGCCCCAGCATTTT
CASSQGAYSNQPQHF
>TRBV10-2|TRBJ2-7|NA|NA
TGCGCCAGCGCTTCCGGGGGAACATACGAGCAGTACTTC
CASASGGTYEQYF
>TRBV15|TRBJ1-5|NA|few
TGTGCCACCAGCAGACCCCTTGCGGGGGATGGGTTGAGCAATCAGCCCCAGCATTTT
CATSRPLAGDGLSNQPQHF
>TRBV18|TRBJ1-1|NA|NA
TGTGCCAGCTCACCATCGGAATCTGGCACTGAAGCTTTCTTT
CASSPSESGTEAFF
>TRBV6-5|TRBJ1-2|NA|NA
TGTGCCAGCACCGAGACCGCAGACCCCTACTATGGCTACACCTTC
CASTETADPYYGYTF
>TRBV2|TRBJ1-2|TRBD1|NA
TGTGCCAGTAGACCAGGGGGTAGAAACTATGGCTACACCTTC
CASRPGGRNYGYTF
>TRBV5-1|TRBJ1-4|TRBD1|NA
TGCGCCAGCAGCTTGGATGGACAGGGGGCGAGCGAAAAACTGTTTTTT
CASSLDGQGASEKLFF